The entry that follows covers one T cell receptor beta chain sequence. The data originate from a study of OX40 agonist ivuxolimab in advanced cancers. Only in-frame clones appear in the TCRdb table, and some are missing; sequencing was by immunoSEQ multiplex PCR. The sample has more than 80,000 clones; about 86% are singletons. This CDR3 spans 13 amino acids. The germline gives CDR1 WNHNN, CDR2 SYGVQD (reference sequence). V lost 3 bases and J 0 bases, leaving 5 bases between the germline ends. V gene TRBV10-1 combines with J gene TRBJ1-2; D gene uncertain. This clonotype was obtained from an adult with an advanced solid tumor such as melanoma, head and neck, liver or kidney cancer. The source was CD4+ or CD8+ T cells sorted from blood, collected in a trial of the OX40 agonist ivuxolimab. CDR3 loop: CASSDGPNYGYTF. The CDR3 DNA reads as TGCGCCAGCAGTGACGGGCCTAACTATGGCTACACCTTC.